The rows below give T cell receptor beta chains drawn from one sample of a study of T cell responses to AZD1222 COVID-19 vaccine. Using immunoSEQ multiplex PCR, the repertoire was profiled, and TCRdb retains in-frame clones only, with some absent. The table shows some 60,000 clones, with around 80% occurring only once. The input for sequencing was peripheral blood, taken on day 0 of AZD1222 vaccination. The receptors were sampled from an adult in good health. CDR3s include the opening cysteine and the closing phenylalanine or tryptophan. The D gene is left open where the match is weak. Clone size, where shown, is once, few, many, or a class for clones that have expanded.

>TRBD2|TRBV6-2/TRBV6-3|NA|TRBJ2-1
CASSSGTSGYNEQFF
TGTGCCAGCAGTTCTGGGACTAGCGGTTACAATGAGCAGTTCTTC
>NA|TRBV5-6|NA|TRBJ2-7
CASSLGGDSYEQYF
TGTGCCAGCAGCTTAGGGGGGGACTCCTACGAGCAGTACTTC
>TRBD1|TRBV29-1|few|TRBJ1-2
CSVDQGDYGYTF
TGCAGCGTTGATCAGGGGGACTATGGCTACACCTTC
>NA|TRBV19|few|TRBJ1-2
CASSLTGQAMVEGYTF
TGTGCCAGTAGTTTAACGGGCCAGGCGATGGTGGAGGGCTACACCTTC
>TRBD2|TRBV4-1|NA|TRBJ2-2
CASSQDIGSGRFRNTGELFF
TGCGCCAGCAGCCAAGATATCGGTAGCGGGAGATTTAGGAACACCGGGGAGCTGTTTTTT
>NA|TRBV3-1/TRBV3-2|NA|TRBJ1-6
CASSQEIGGNRSPLHF
TGTGCCAGCAGCCAAGAAATAGGAGGTAATCGTTCACCCCTCCACTTT
>NA|TRBV15|NA|TRBJ1-6
CATAYDLYNSPLHF
TGTGCCACCGCATATGATCTCTATAATTCACCCCTCCACTTT
>TRBD2|TRBV3-1/TRBV3-2|NA|TRBJ2-7
CASSQDSGRAIYEQYF
TGTGCCAGCAGCCAGGATAGCGGGAGGGCCATATACGAGCAGTACTTC
>NA|TRBV27|NA|TRBJ2-5
CASSPSGVWETQYF
TGTGCCAGCAGCCCGTCGGGAGTGTGGGAGACCCAGTACTTC
>NA|TRBV12-2|NA|TRBJ1-3
CASRLDRSGPTGNTIYF
TGTGCAAGTCGCTTAGACCGATCGGGGCCTACTGGAAACACCATATATTTT
>NA|TRBV5-4|NA|TRBJ1-6
CASSLESLGPLHF
TGTGCCAGCAGCTTGGAAAGCCTCGGACCCCTCCACTTT
>TRBD1|TRBV10-3|NA|TRBJ1-1
CAISEQGDTEAFF
TGTGCCATCAGTGAACAGGGGGACACTGAAGCTTTCTTT
>NA|TRBV10-2|NA|TRBJ2-3
CATSRAFTDTQYF
TGCGCCACCAGTCGGGCTTTTACAGATACGCAGTATTTT
>TRBD2|TRBV6-2/TRBV6-3|NA|TRBJ2-3
CASSQLAGGVTQYF
TGTGCCAGCAGCCAGCTAGCGGGAGGAGTCACGCAGTATTTT
>TRBD1|TRBV6-6|once|TRBJ2-7
CASSPVGPGQGVTYEQYF
TGTGCCAGCAGTCCGGTAGGTCCGGGTCAGGGGGTAACCTACGAGCAGTACTTC
>TRBD1|TRBV19|few|TRBJ1-1
CASSIVAGGLITEAFF
TGTGCCAGTAGTATAGTGGCAGGGGGCTTAATTACTGAAGCTTTCTTT
>TRBD1|TRBV5-1|NA|TRBJ2-3
CASSWVGQGTDTQYF
TGCGCCAGCAGCTGGGTCGGACAGGGCACAGATACGCAGTATTTT
>NA|TRBV27|NA|TRBJ2-5
CASSLLLGETQYF
TGTGCCAGCAGTTTATTATTGGGGGAGACCCAGTACTTC
>TRBD2|TRBV11-2|NA|TRBJ2-3
CASSRSTSGRTDTQYF
TGTGCCAGCAGCCGCTCCACTAGCGGGAGGACAGATACGCAGTATTTT
>TRBD2|TRBV11-2|few|TRBJ2-1
CASSLVSGRRNEQFF
TGTGCCAGCAGCTTAGTTAGCGGGAGGCGCAATGAGCAGTTCTTC
>NA|TRBV19|NA|TRBJ2-7
CASSMFDGTYEQYF
TGTGCCAGTAGTATGTTCGATGGAACTTACGAGCAGTACTTC
>NA|TRBV4-2|NA|TRBJ2-2
CASSPGNTGELFF
TGTGCCAGCAGCCCAGGAAACACCGGGGAGCTGTTTTTT
>NA|TRBV6-5|NA|TRBJ1-2
CASSSASTDGYTF
TGTGCCAGCAGTTCTGCGTCGACAGATGGCTACACCTTC
>NA|TRBV18|NA|TRBJ2-4
CASSPVLDIQYF
TGTGCCAGCTCACCAGTTCTAGACATTCAGTACTTC
>NA|TRBV6-2/TRBV6-3|NA|TRBJ2-7
CASSFFYEQYF
TGTGCCAGCAGTTTTTTCTACGAGCAGTACTTC
>TRBD2|TRBV6-6|NA|TRBJ2-1
CASSYSGLITNEQFF
TGTGCCAGCAGTTACTCGGGACTAATTACCAATGAGCAGTTCTTC
>TRBD1|TRBV6-1|NA|TRBJ1-5
CASSEGQGQQPQHF
TGTGCCAGCAGTGAGGGACAGGGGCAGCAGCCCCAGCATTTT
>TRBD2|TRBV6-2/TRBV6-3|NA|TRBJ2-5
CASSSGLAGPNRETQYF
TGTGCCAGCAGTTCTGGTCTAGCGGGGCCTAATCGAGAGACCCAGTACTTC
>NA|TRBV4-1|NA|TRBJ1-1
CASSLGQLGRTEAFF
TGCGCCAGCAGCTTGGGACAACTCGGGAGGACTGAAGCTTTCTTT
>TRBD2|TRBV13|NA|TRBJ2-1
CASSLREGNEQFF
TGTGCCAGCAGCTTACGGGAGGGCAATGAGCAGTTCTTC
>NA|TRBV7-3|NA|TRBJ1-1
CASSSDRNTEAFF
TGTGCCAGCAGCTCGGACAGGAACACTGAAGCTTTCTTT
>NA|TRBV19|NA|TRBJ1-3
CASLLLGQSSGNTIYF
TGTGCCAGCCTCCTTCTAGGCCAGTCTTCTGGAAACACCATATATTTT
>TRBD2|TRBV7-2|NA|TRBJ2-1
CASSLGLAGGHEQFF
TGTGCCAGCAGCCTAGGGCTAGCGGGAGGCCATGAGCAGTTCTTC
>NA|TRBV4-3|NA|TRBJ1-4
CASSQEHATNEKLFF
TGCGCCAGCAGCCAAGAACACGCAACTAATGAAAAACTGTTTTTT
>NA|TRBV28|NA|TRBJ2-2
CASSFSSARWGAPNTGELFF
TGTGCCAGCAGTTTTAGTTCGGCTAGATGGGGGGCTCCGAACACCGGGGAGCTGTTTTTT
>TRBD2|TRBV7-2|NA|TRBJ2-5
CASSSQAGGETQYF
TGTGCCAGCAGCTCTCAAGCGGGAGGGGAGACCCAGTACTTC
>NA|TRBV19|NA|TRBJ1-2
CASSEMRYGYTF
TGTGCCAGTAGTGAGATGCGCTATGGCTACACCTTC
>TRBD2|TRBV4-1|once|TRBJ2-7
CASSRSGLADTYEQYF
TGCGCCAGCAGCCGGTCGGGACTAGCGGATACCTACGAGCAGTACTTC
>TRBD1|TRBV4-1|NA|TRBJ2-1
CASSQRGQGAKREKSEQFF
TGCGCCAGCAGCCAAAGGGGACAGGGGGCAAAGCGGGAGAAAAGTGAGCAGTTCTTC
>NA|TRBV7-9|NA|TRBJ2-7
CASSLTGVAYEQYF
TGTGCCAGCAGCTTAACGGGAGTCGCATACGAGCAGTACTTC